A single sample is the source of the 3 T cell receptor beta chains below, sequenced in a study of technical replicates of blood from a few donors. Some clones are missing from TCRdb's copy, which holds only in-frame ones; the method was immunoSEQ multiplex PCR. The data hold 98,000 or so clones, with 95% observed a single time. The sample was T cells isolated from PBMCs. These receptors all stem from a human donor in good health.

The chain uses TRBV29-1 and TRBJ1-2; a weak D match, TRBD1 (6 bases). The CDR3 extends over 12 amino acids. The V gene lost 2 bases and the J gene lost 4 bases, with 8 bases spanning the gap. Germline V lookup: CDR1 SQVTM, CDR2 ANQGSEA. The CDR3: CSVELGGYGYTF. As DNA, the CDR3 is TGCAGCGTTGAATTAGGGGGCTATGGCTACACCTTC.

The chain links TRBV4-1 to TRBJ2-5; 9 nucleotides align to TRBD1. With the DNA end fitting TRBJ2-7 better, the J assignment may be wrong. The CDR3 is 17 amino acids. Germline values: CDR1 MGHRA, CDR2 YSYEKL. The DNA of the CDR3 is TGCGCCAGCAGCCAAGGAACTCCGGGACAGGGTCATTACGAGCAGTACTTC. Its protein product is CASSQGTPGQGHYEQYF.

The CDR3 sequence is CASSLDRAYEQYF. CDR3 DNA: TGCGCCAGCAGCTTGGACAGGGCCTACGAGCAGTACTTC. V and J are TRBV5-1 and TRBJ2-7, with a possible D match to TRBD1 (6 bases). Per the germline V gene, CDR1 is SGHRS and CDR2 is YFSETQ. The ends were cut back, 0 bases at V and 2 bases at J, with 6 bases in the middle. The CDR3 runs 13 residues.